Below are 23 T cell receptor beta chains sequenced from a single sample in a study of patients with pleural tuberculosis. MiXCR, run by TCRdb on the reads, gives a single entry per CDR3 protein. The sample carries tens of thousands of distinct CDR3 sequences, less than 8% recorded once. These receptors were taken from a human donor with pleural tuberculosis.

This chain uses TRBV5-4 with TRBJ2-7; D ambiguous. The germline V gene has CDR1 SGHNT and CDR2 YYREEE (reference sequence). This CDR3 has 13 residues. The V and J ends lost 0 bases and 3 bases respectively, with 7 bases between them. The DNA for the CDR3 is TGTGCCAGCAGCTTGGTCGGAGACTACGAGCAGTACGTC. It translates to CASSLVGDYEQYV.

V usage is TRBV5-1 and J usage is TRBJ1-1; no firm D call. The germline V and J ends were trimmed by 0 bases and 1 base, with 7 bases remaining between them. Germline V lookup: CDR1 SGHRS, CDR2 YFSETQ. The CDR3 has 14 amino acids. The CDR3 sequence is CASSLVTANTEAFF. The DNA of the CDR3 is TGCGCCAGCAGCTTGGTTACGGCGAACACTGAAGCTTTCTTT. The full variable domain, its missing parts supplied by reference TRBV5-1 and TRBJ1-1, is KAGVTQTPRYLIKTRGQQVTLSCSPISGHRSVSWYQQTPGQGLQFLFEYFSETQRNKGNFPGRFSGRQFSNSRSEMNVSTLELGDSALYLCASSLVTANTEAFFGQGTRLTVV.

This clonotype was seen many times. The chain employs TRBV12-3 or TRBV12-4 and TRBJ1-1; D uncertain. V gave up 3 bases and J gave up 11 bases, with 10 bases separating them. This CDR3 is 11 amino acids long. In DNA form, the CDR3 reads TGTGCCAGCAGTTTTTATCGGTCGGCTTTCTTT. Translated: CASSFYRSAFF.

This clonotype was observed many times. The genes are TRBV6-1 and TRBJ1-1, with 9 bases that match TRBD1. With V trimmed by 4 bases and J by 4 bases, 1 base remained unmatched. The CDR3 consists of 13 residues. Looked up from germline, CDR1 is MNHNS and CDR2 is SASEGT. CDR3 protein: CASSATGGTEAFF. In DNA form, the CDR3 reads TGTGCCAGCAGTGCGACAGGGGGCACTGAAGCTTTCTTT.

This clonotype has just a few counts. The chain is built from TRBV4-2 and TRBJ1-1; maybe TRBD1 (5 bases). CDR1 is LGHNA, CDR2 YNFKEQ, per germline. Trimming removed 2 bases at V and 3 bases at J, with 13 bases between. The CDR3 totals 15 residues. The CDR3 DNA reads TGTGCCAGCAGCCAACTGACGGTGGGGCACACTGAAGCTTTCTTT. Protein sequence: CASSQLTVGHTEAFF.

Ten or more counts support this clonotype. The V gene is TRBV19, the J gene TRBJ1-1; D gene uncertain. Per germline, CDR1 LNHDA and CDR2 SQIVND (reference sequence). The CDR3 totals 13 residues. V was shortened by 10 bases and J by 9 bases, with 21 bases between the two germline ends. CDR3 in DNA: TGTGCCACCATCCCGAGGCAGGAGAAAAAAGCTTTCTTT. This codes for CATIPRQEKKAFF.

This clonotype was counted many times. The V call is TRBV20-1, the J call TRBJ2-5; D is undetermined. CDR1 is DFQATT, CDR2 SNEGSKA, per germline (reference sequence). The CDR3 length is 12 residues. Deletions cut 5 bases from V and 2 bases from J, with 9 bases between. DNA for the CDR3: TGCAGTGCTTGGACGGTTCAAGAGACCCAGTACTTC. Translated: CSAWTVQETQYF.

This clonotype occurred many times. The CDR3 coding sequence is TGTGCCACCAGCAGAGAACGGGGGTTATGGTCTGAAGCTTTCTTT. Encoded protein: CATSRERGLWSEAFF. V gene TRBV15 combines with J gene TRBJ1-1, with D possibly TRBD1 on 5 matching bases. V was clipped by 0 bases and J by 6 bases, with 14 bases between them. Germline CDR1 is LNHNV and CDR2 is YYDKDF (reference sequence). The CDR3 is made up of 15 amino acids.

The sample holds many counts of this clonotype. V gene TRBV12-3 or TRBV12-4 combines with J gene TRBJ1-2; D gene ambiguous. V was pared by 5 bases and J by 11 bases, with 18 bases between. The CDR3 length is 13 residues. CDR3 loop: CASSVTIGARYTF. In DNA form, the CDR3 reads TGTGCCAGCAGTGTTACTATTGGAGCGCGTTACACCTTC.

At least ten counts were recorded for this clonotype. This chain connects TRBV19 to TRBJ1-5, with 10 bases that match TRBD1. J gave up 1 base and V 5 bases, and 5 bases lay outside the gene matches. The CDR3 covers 16 residues. The germline CDR1 and CDR2 sequences are LNHDA and SQIVND (reference sequence). CDR3 amino acids: CASSPRDRGSNQPQHF. The CDR3 coding sequence is TGTGCCAGTAGTCCCAGGGACAGGGGAAGCAATCAGCCCCAGCATTTT.

The sample holds many counts of this clonotype. This chain joins TRBV6-2 or TRBV6-3 and TRBJ2-3; D not certain. The V gene's germline CDR1 is MNHEY and CDR2 SVGEGT. This CDR3 has 13 residues. Trimming took 8 bases from V and 5 from J, leaving 14 bases between them. The CDR3: CASSRPLEDTQYF. CDR3 coding DNA: TGTGCCAGCTCCCGGCCGTTGGAAGATACGCAGTATTTT.

In the case of this clonotype: Germline is not matched at one junction end, which may reflect a read error. The chain has TRBV27 and TRBJ2-3; TRBD1 matches at 7 bases. The CDR3 is 15 residues long. Germline V CDR1 and CDR2: MNHEY, SMNVEV (reference sequence). The CDR3 DNA is TGTGCCAGCGGTTTCGGGGACAGCAGCACAGATACGCGGTATTTT. Translating it yields CASGFGDSSTDTRYF.

On this clonotype: The CDR3 ends on some other residue instead of the conserved phenylalanine or tryptophan, so this is likely a read error. V gene TRBV10-3 combines with J gene TRBJ2-5, with 7 bases matching TRBD1. The CDR3 has 14 amino acids. J was trimmed by 5 bases and V by 3 bases; bases with no gene match: 6. Germline loops: CDR1 ENHRY, CDR2 SYGVKD. The CDR3 reads CAISDVGGVETQYL. CDR3 nucleotide sequence: TGTGCCATCAGTGACGTAGGGGGCGTCGAGACCCAGTACCTC.

This clonotype appeared many times. The chain is built from TRBV2 and TRBJ1-1, with D unclear. The CDR3 is 14 amino acids. V was trimmed by 6 bases and J by 11 bases, leaving 22 bases between them. CDR1 is SNHLY, CDR2 FYNNEI, per germline. CDR3 region: CASRGGRTISEAFF. CDR3 sequence (DNA): TGTGCCAGCAGAGGTGGCAGGACCATTTCGGAGGCTTTCTTT.

In this sample, this clonotype is medium-sized. The chain uses TRBV4-2 and TRBJ2-3; D is possibly TRBD1 or TRBD2 (5 bases each). Germline values: CDR1 LGHNA, CDR2 YNFKEQ. The CDR3 consists of 14 residues. V lost 3 bases, J lost 4 bases, and 11 bases lay in between. The CDR3 DNA reads TGTGCCAGCAGCCAGGGGGATGGGGCAGATACGCAGTATTTT. This translates into CASSQGDGADTQYF.

This clonotype was counted at least ten times. The rearrangement joins TRBV6-4 to TRBJ2-7; 7 bases map to TRBD1. V lost 6 bases and J lost 6; bases outside the gene matches: 8. This CDR3 contains 13 residues. Germline V gene sequence: CDR1 MRHNA, CDR2 SNTAGT. The CDR3 is CASSDTGVGEQYF. In DNA form, the CDR3 reads TGTGCCAGCAGCGACACAGGGGTAGGCGAGCAGTACTTC.

At least ten counts were recorded for this clonotype. The chain joins TRBV4-2 to TRBJ2-7; the D is unclear. The CDR3 is 14 amino acids. Germline CDR1 is LGHNA and CDR2 is YNFKEQ. Trimming removed 3 bases from V and 1 base from J, with 10 bases in between. CDR3 nucleotides: TGTGCCAGCAGCCAGGATCCCAGGTCCTACGAGCAGTACTTC. Encoded protein: CASSQDPRSYEQYF.

This clonotype was observed at least ten times. The gene calls are TRBV20-1 and TRBJ2-5; tentatively, D is TRBD2 (5 bases). Germline CDR1 is DFQATT and CDR2 is SNEGSKA (reference sequence). Deletions cut 3 bases from V and 1 base from J, with 15 bases between. The CDR3 has 15 residues. The CDR3 coding sequence is TGCAGTGCTAGCCCCCGAGAGGGCCTCCAAGAGACCCAGTACTTC. It translates to CSASPREGLQETQYF.

The chain is built from TRBV5-1 and TRBJ2-7, with D possibly being TRBD2 (6 bases). V was trimmed by 1 base and J by 3 bases, leaving 11 bases between them. The germline gives CDR1 SGHRS, CDR2 YFSETQ. The CDR3 runs 14 residues. The DNA for the CDR3 is TGCGCCAGCAGCTTGTTAACAGCGGGCTACGAGCAGTACTTC. It yields the protein CASSLLTAGYEQYF.

The table lists this clonotype with many counts. V usage is TRBV20-1 and J usage is TRBJ1-1, with D possibly being TRBD1 (5 bases). From germline, CDR1 is DFQATT and CDR2 SNEGSKA (reference sequence). The V and J ends lost 6 bases and 1 base respectively, with 12 bases between them. CDR3 length: 13 amino acids. CDR3 residues: CSARRQGNTEAFF. CDR3 DNA sequence: TGCAGTGCCCGCCGGCAGGGGAACACTGAAGCTTTCTTT.

The sample holds many counts of this clonotype. The rearrangement links TRBV10-3 to TRBJ1-4; 8 bases agree with TRBD1. This CDR3 comprises 14 residues. Germline V gene sequence: CDR1 ENHRY, CDR2 SYGVKD. V trimming: 8 bases; J trimming: 6 bases; junction bases outside the gene matches: 8. For the CDR3, the DNA is TGTGCCATCGGGGCAGGGGGCGGGGATGAAAAACTGTTTTTT. Encoded protein: CAIGAGGGDEKLFF.

This clonotype was counted many times. This rearrangement joins TRBV28 to TRBJ2-1; possibly TRBD2 for D (5 bases). V was cut by 3 bases and J by 6 bases, with 15 bases left in between. This CDR3 region has 15 residues. Germline CDR1 is MDHEN and CDR2 is SYDVKM. The CDR3 nucleotides read TGTGCCAGCAGTTTGCCGGACGGGATGGGCAATGAGCAGTTCTTC. Its protein product is CASSLPDGMGNEQFF.

A single count supports this clonotype. This may be a read error, as it is one base from a much larger clone. The V gene is TRBV3-1, the J gene TRBJ2-5; 7 positions match TRBD1. The CDR3 is 13 amino acids. Germline CDR1 and CDR2: LGHDT and YNNKEL (reference sequence). The chain's CDR3 is CASSHRGQGTQYF. The CDR3, as DNA: TGTGCCAGCAGTCACAGGGGCCAAGGGACCCAGTACTTC.